This section outlines one T cell receptor beta chain sequence together with its context. This sample is part of a study of blood T cell repertoires in COVID-19. The overall study: T cells, B-cell-depleted T cells, or PBMCs supplied cDNA or gDNA.

The repertoire was sequenced with immunoSEQ multiplex PCR; TCRdb's copy has only in-frame clones and lacks some. The data contain 180,000 or so clones, around 87% of them singletons. This TCR was sampled from a man aged 18 to 30 with active or convalescent COVID-19. Sequencing was carried out using peripheral blood.

CDR3 in DNA: TGTGCCAGCAGCACCGGGATACAAGAGACCCAGTACTTC. Amino acids: CASSTGIQETQYF. The gene calls are TRBV11-2 and TRBJ2-5, with D possibly TRBD2 on 5 matching bases. This CDR3 has 13 residues. Trimming cost V 5 bases and J 2 bases, with 9 bases left between them. Germline CDR1 is SGHAT and CDR2 is FQNNGV.